This T cell receptor (beta chain) came from a study of blood T cell repertoires in COVID-19. Study-level information: The United States, Italy and Spain were the sources of the acute and convalescent COVID-19 samples. Nucleic acid was either cDNA or gDNA, and it came from T cells, B-cell-depleted T cells, or PBMCs.

With V trimmed by 6 bases and J by 4 bases, 2 bases remained unmatched. Germline V gene sequence: CDR1 MDHEN, CDR2 SYDVKM. This CDR3 is 14 amino acids long. One Seattle source followed patients from active infection through their disease course. Produced via immunoSEQ multiplex PCR; TCRdb's table is partial and in-frame only. The sample contains roughly 460,000 clones, about 90% of which appear only once. The chain carries TRBV28 and TRBJ2-1; 11 positions match TRBD2. The receptor was derived from a man aged 18 to 30 with COVID-19, enrolled during active disease. The material sequenced was peripheral blood. CDR3 in DNA: TGTGCCAGCAGACTAGCGGGGGAATACAATGAGCAGTTCTTC. Its translation is CASRLAGEYNEQFF.